Sequencing of this T cell receptor (beta chain) was carried out in a study of blood T cell repertoires in COVID-19. Looking at the study overall: Samples of COVID-19 (acute and convalescent) were obtained from the United States, Italy and Spain. T cells, B-cell-depleted T cells, or PBMCs supplied cDNA or gDNA.

V lost 5 bases to trimming and J lost 2 bases; unmatched junction nucleotides: 6. The V gene's germline CDR1 is LNHDA and CDR2 SQIVND (reference sequence). There are 15 residues in the CDR3. As handled by the study authors: Amplification from reference gene primers served as the basis for estimated nucleated cell counts. Here immunoSEQ multiplex PCR was the method, and the copy in TCRdb shows in-frame clones only, minus some. V and J calls and clone size are copied from that table; D and trimming were computed from the DNA. The sample records about 290,000 clones, 85% to 90% being singletons. This sequence originates from a man between 40 and 49 years old with acute or convalescent COVID-19. The chain recombines TRBV19 with TRBJ2-1, with 7 bases that match TRBD1. The specimen was peripheral blood. The CDR3 is CASSSWTGTYNEQFF. CDR3 nucleotides: TGTGCCAGTAGTTCTTGGACAGGAACCTACAATGAGCAGTTCTTC.